The clone carrying this T cell receptor (beta chain) was counted between two and nine times. Amplification targeted TCR beta CDR3 regions from RNA transcripts. TCR CDR3 underwent first-round RT-PCR with the HTBI primer set. TCRdb recomputed calls from the multiplex PCR reads with MiXCR, one row per CDR3 protein. The table lists some 600,000 distinct CDR3 sequences, approximately 15% of them singletons. Germline V lookup: CDR1 SGHDT, CDR2 YYEEEE. The CDR3 runs 16 residues. The ends were cut back, 0 bases at V and 7 bases at J, with 17 bases in the middle. The record originates from a study of T cells in Graves' hyperthyroidism and ophthalmopathy.

The sequencing sample was made of blood. V and J are TRBV5-6 and TRBJ1-3; D gene uncertain. This clonotype was sampled from a woman in her 30s with Graves' hyperthyroidism that later progressed to Graves' ophthalmopathy. The CDR3 spells CASSLDAGPAGNTIYF. CDR3 DNA sequence: TGTGCCAGCAGCTTGGATGCAGGCCCGGCGGGGAACACCATATATTTT. The whole variable domain, filled in from reference TRBV5-6 and TRBJ1-3, reads DAGVTQSPTHLIKTRGQQVTLRCSPKSGHDTVSWYQQALGQGPQFIFQYYEEEERQRGNFPDRFSGHQFPNYSSELNVNALLLGDSALYLCASSLDAGPAGNTIYFGEGSWLTVV.